Listed below are T cell receptor beta chains from one sample, sequenced in a study of spatial heterogeneity in lung cancer. MiXCR, run by TCRdb on the 5' RACE reads, gives a single entry per CDR3 protein. The sample lists about 82,000 distinct CDR3 sequences; over 10% were seen once. The sample consisted of PBMCs, taken at surgery. The receptors were gathered from a male donor with early-stage non-small cell lung cancer. CDR3s include the opening cysteine and the closing phenylalanine or tryptophan. Size values are once, few and many counts, or a class for expanded clones, and some rows have none.

few | TRBJ2-5 | TRBV7-2 | CASSLVGGTRETQYF
NA | TRBJ2-4 | TRBV19 | CASSQDEAKNIQYF
few | TRBJ2-5 | TRBV4-1 | CASSQELLAGAQETQYF
NA | TRBJ2-2 | TRBV5-1 | CASSRNLDGAGELFF
few | TRBJ2-3 | TRBV6-5 | CASTPEEGRTDTQYF
NA | TRBJ2-2 | TRBV15 | CATSRDRGRAWELFF
few | TRBJ1-2 | TRBV5-1 | CASSTVDGQDTGYTF
many | TRBJ1-2 | TRBV27 | CASSSYPNQRGYTF
NA | TRBJ2-1 | TRBV4-1 | CASSHLTRSYNEQFF
many | TRBJ2-1 | TRBV18 | CASSPLGLGGSTYNEQFF
many | TRBJ1-5 | TRBV19 | CASSIGPQPQHF
many | TRBJ1-5 | TRBV6-4 | CASTEGGNRQPQHF
NA | TRBJ2-2 | TRBV30 | CAWSLGTGELFF
NA | TRBJ2-7 | TRBV18 | CASSPPGGPFEQYF
few | TRBJ1-6 | TRBV12-3/TRBV12-4 | CASSSPHDGVYNSPLHF
NA | TRBJ2-3 | TRBV30 | CAWSVQGRDTQYF
NA | TRBJ2-4 | TRBV6-1 | CAIQQDAKNIQYF
many | TRBJ1-5 | TRBV6-1 | CASSDVGVSNQPQHF
NA | TRBJ1-1 | TRBV12-3/TRBV12-4 | CASNLGVNTEAFF
many | TRBJ1-1 | TRBV5-5 | CASSFQGDTEAFF
few | TRBJ2-7 | TRBV7-2 | CASSSGPTSSYEQYF
few | TRBJ1-5 | TRBV29-1 | CSVGSGGENQPQHF
many | TRBJ2-7 | TRBV28 | CASSRPPGGREQYF
few | TRBJ2-5 | TRBV10-3 | CAISDKEETQYF
few | TRBJ2-7 | TRBV3-1 | CASSQAPGLTYEQYF
NA | TRBJ1-4 | TRBV29-1 | CSVETARGGGEKLFF
NA | TRBJ2-1 | TRBV19 | CASSKGITYNEQFF
NA | TRBJ1-5 | TRBV7-2 | CASSPGLNNQPQHF
many | TRBJ1-1 | TRBV29-1 | CSSPGQTNTEAFF
few | TRBJ2-1 | TRBV9 | CASSVVSGPSSYNEQFF
few | TRBJ1-1 | TRBV3-1 | CASSSNRGPNTEAFF
NA | TRBJ2-1 | TRBV11-2 | CASSLMRTSGDEQFF
NA | TRBJ2-1 | TRBV20-1 | CSALSGGSYNEQFF
few | TRBJ2-4 | TRBV5-6 | CASSLAFGGQGNIQYF